This T cell receptor (beta chain) came from a study of cytomegalovirus exposure and HLA in healthy donors. Findings and caveats of the study: With further analysis later on, most CMV-associated TCR beta chains appeared HLA-restricted. Highly shared sequence variants in one cluster were likely a sequencing artifact. As a later analysis showed, a missense DCLRE1C variant was linked to trimming of TCR beta V- and J-genes.

The PCR was carried out with 60 Vbeta primers and 13 Jbeta primers. Authors' data handling: Per a later analysis, the number of unique TCR beta chains was approximately 80 million, of which 8.5 million to 11 million were shared. Libraries were prepared by immunoSEQ multiplex PCR; TCRdb keeps only in-frame clonotypes and omits some of them. The DNA was the basis for D and trimming; V, J and clone size are from that table. Of roughly 140,000 clones listed, roughly 87% are singletons. The CDR3 covers 11 residues. CDR1 GTSNPN and CDR2 SVGIG come from the germline V gene (reference sequence). The V end was cut by 3 bases, the J end by 9 bases, with 11 bases between. As regards this clone: The target antigen is unknown.

This chain links TRBV30 with TRBJ2-5, with D unresolved. The sequence was obtained from a man in his thirties or forties in good health and CMV-seropositive. Sequencing was done on a sample of PBMCs. CDR3 DNA sequence: TGTGCCTGGAGCCAACTATCGGCCCAGTACTTC. It codes for CAWSQLSAQYF. Combining the CDR3 with reference TRBV30 and TRBJ2-5 gives the whole variable domain SQTIHQWPATLVQPVGSPLSLECTVEGTSNPNLYWYRQAAGRGLQLLFYSVGIGQISSEVPQNLSASRPQDRQFILSSKKLLLSDSGFYLCAWSQLSAQYFGPGTRLLVL.